One TCR beta chain is described in this entry. Its target antigen remains unknown. Qualities for individual bases were not recorded, and no much larger clone is one base off. The data derive from a study of cytomegalovirus exposure and HLA in healthy donors (dated by TCRdb to the late 2010s). About the study as a whole: According to an earlier analysis of 550 to 750 of the donors, some 170 million T cells yielded some 120 million unique TCR beta sequences and about 300 Gb of sequence data. Roughly 300 gigabases of sequencing data and 78 million or so unique TCR sequences were included in an early release covering several hundred HLA-typed donors. Of the 350 to 400 genotyped donors, approximately 83% fell in the genetic ancestry cluster associated with self-reported Caucasian donors. The study aimed to test whether cataloging public T cell receptors could reveal signatures of past pathogen exposure. The study profiled the T cell repertoires of under 850 subjects by immunosequencing and related them to cytomegalovirus serostatus. A separate validation cohort of 100 to 150 different subjects was used in addition to the roughly 670-subject first cohort. To predict cytomegalovirus infection status, the study combined high-throughput TCR immunosequencing, statistical association of individual TCRs with disease status, and machine learning. To study patterns of TCR occurrence, a later analysis re-analyzed previously published TCR beta repertoires from 666 donors and added high-resolution HLA genotyping. The later analysis used no new phenotypic data to find candidate immune exposures, relying instead on TCR beta sequences and their occurrence across donors. An earlier analysis of fewer than 700 of the donors applied high-throughput TCR beta sequencing to assess whether each TCR beta V gene segment acted as functional or pseudogenic. Alongside the repertoire data, information on donor age, sex, ethnicity and CMV serostatus was compiled. A later genetic analysis used genome-wide SNP genotypes for about 60% of the 666 donors, treating that subset as a discovery cohort. Every repertoire in the discovery cohort had been generated on one and the same sequencing platform. Both class I and class II loci were covered by HLA typing, at four-digit resolution. The number of typed donors differed by locus: about 620-640 for A, B, C, DRB1 and DQB1; approximately 520 for DQA1; around 610 for DPA1; and some 470 for DPB1. Roughly five DR-DQ haplotypes were handled as single units for association and clustering, since linkage in the cohort was strong. On average, around 240,000 unique TCR beta nucleotide sequences were sequenced per donor among about 400 genotyped donors of the cohort, with roughly 18% of those sequences being non-productive.

General study outcomes and caveats: The 87-base-pair reads could not distinguish some IMGT-functional V segments, including TRBV6-2 and TRBV6-3, so those segments were excluded. In a later genetic analysis, fewer N-insertions in productive TCRs were reported among donors in an Asian-associated ancestry cluster than the roughly 640-donor mean. In an earlier analysis of approximately 590 of the donors, most TCR beta V segments were observed in productive rearrangements about 87% or about 30% of the time, broadly matching IMGT annotations. Only TCR beta chains were sequenced in this cohort, and the absence of alpha or paired-chain data limited detectable features. The study gave a list of under 200 TCR beta chains associated with cytomegalovirus. In a later analysis, several top co-occurrence clusters were reported to appear linked to parvovirus B19, influenza, CMV and Epstein-Barr virus. In a later analysis, about 16,000 TCR beta sequences were associated with specific HLA alleles at a false discovery rate of 0.05. V-gene and J-gene trimming of TCR beta chains was associated with a missense DCLRE1C variant in a later genetic analysis, and the association was replicated in an independent cohort. Assigning TCR associations to individual alleles was difficult when HLA alleles, especially DR and DQ, strongly co-occurred. A few of the identified cytomegalovirus-associated TCR beta chains were confirmed in vitro to be specific for cytomegalovirus antigens. While some public TCRs were present in many individuals, most TCR sequences turned up only very rarely across donors. Because HLA typing was missing for some donors at each locus, association tests included only the typed subset. A further reported finding was that TCR beta sequences accurately predicted the HLA-A and HLA-B alleles for most subjects in the first cohort. In a later analysis, TCR association rates were found to vary across HLA loci, with the most associated TCRs seen for DRB1 alleles and the fewest for HLA-C alleles. The authors suggested that the approach could potentially be extended to other disease states and immunological phenotypes. Roughly uniform sequencing depth across donors was assumed in presence/absence analyses, although this assumption may not hold. Linkage disequilibrium might explain the correlated functional status among segregating V segments, but an unknown experimental factor could not be excluded. The only immune exposure information available for the cohort was CMV serostatus. In a later analysis, most CMV-associated TCR beta chains were found to appear HLA-restricted, with HLA associations seemingly driven largely by CMV exposure. A cluster of highly shared sequence variants was judged likely to represent a technical artifact of the sequencing pipeline. In a later analysis, HLA-associated TCR beta chains showed more clonal expansion and lower generation probabilities than non-associated chains that were equally common. In both the original and validation cohorts, the classifier was reported to diagnose cytomegalovirus status with high specificity and sensitivity. The earlier analysis of some 540 of the donors excluded over 15 rarely observed V segments, including chromosome 9 orphons, because counts were too low.

Libraries were prepared through the immunoSEQ multiplex PCR assay. A mixture of 60 forward primers for TCR Vbeta segments and 13 reverse primers for TCR Jbeta segments was used in the multiplex PCR. The CDR3 region of rearranged TCR beta genes was amplified from genomic DNA with a multiplex PCR assay. On the Illumina HiSeq System, the amplified TCR beta libraries were sequenced as 87-base-pair reads. The authors' analysis ran thus. A later analysis counted approximately 74 million unique TCR beta chains across the 550 to 700 repertoires, and 9.5 million to 11 million of these chains were shared by at least two donors. Raw reads were error-corrected and collapsed into unique sequences by a nearest-neighbor algorithm in which closely related sequences were merged to remove PCR and sequencing errors. Alignment of CDR3 sequences to IMGT reference sequences was used to assign V, D and J gene segments. For a sequence to be retained, a match of at least six nucleotides to both a V gene segment and a J gene segment was required. A rearrangement counted as productive if the CDR3 had no stop codons and remained in frame with V and J, and every other rearrangement counted as non-productive. Following IMGT convention, CDR3 was defined as the stretch from the second conserved V-encoded cysteine up to the conserved J-encoded phenylalanine. In an earlier analysis of 500 to 650 of the donors, sequences lacking an unambiguous match to a single V gene segment were excluded. In an earlier analysis of several hundred of the donors, V segments were called functional above 56.7% productive rearrangements and were called segregating when the between-donor standard deviation exceeded 5%. To diagnose cytomegalovirus status from the catalog of TCR beta chain sequences, a statistical classification framework was built. In a later analysis, V and J genes were assigned by comparing TCR nucleotide sequences against IMGT/GENE-DB human TR gene sequences. In a later analysis, CDR3 sequences and most-parsimonious VDJ recombination scenarios were assigned using the TCRdist pipeline. In a later analysis, each TCR beta chain was defined by its CDR3 amino acid sequence together with its V-gene family, and reads lacking a unique V-gene family were excluded. As a way to deal with suspected cross-contamination and a sequencing artifact, a later analysis dropped over 550 nucleotide sequences that were highly shared and had low generation probability. In a later analysis, a clonal expansion index for each public chain was calculated from normalized within-repertoire ranks of inferred template counts. A later analysis computed generation probabilities with a VDJ recombination model fitted to out-of-frame rearrangements, and checked the results against IGoR. A later analysis scored TCR-TCR, TCR-HLA and TCR-CMV co-occurrence with hypergeometric tests, applying a repertoire-size bias correction to TCR pairs. False discovery rates were estimated in a later analysis by permuting HLA or CMV assignments 20 times. In a later analysis, co-occurring TCRs were grouped with DBSCAN, and TCRdist sequence similarity was added when clustering was performed within HLA-allele-positive subsets. Repertoires with fewer than 30,000 or more than 120,000 public chains, plus five repertoires with anomalous nucleotide sharing, were excluded from co-occurrence clustering. Not all clones reach the TCRdb copy of this immuneACCESS table, which keeps in-frame sequences only. Checked studies attribute under half of the gap to unresolved V genes and leave the rest unexplained. V, J and clone size reflect that table, while D and trimming were determined from the DNA. For this sample there are 140,000 to 150,000 clones; around four fifths appear just once. The ten largest clones take up less than 2.5% of the sample.

In total, around 600 healthy bone marrow donors made up the cohort. Cohort members were all nominally healthy when sampled, although unrecorded immune exposures were likely present. The donor tested CMV seronegative, placing the donor among the roughly 340 seronegative members of the cohort. A peripheral blood sample was collected from each donor, and TCR beta sequencing was performed on peripheral blood mononuclear cells. Genomic DNA extraction from the blood cell samples was performed with the Qiagen DNeasy Blood Extraction Kit. From its cysteine to its phenylalanine, the CDR3 spans 16 amino acids. The read is trimmed to its CDR3 DNA, 48 bases read in frame from base 1. V sheds 0 bases and J sheds 0 bases, leaving 13 bases between their ends. The germline V gene yields SGDLS for CDR1 and YYNGEE for CDR2.

The source of this sequence is a boy aged 2 to 9 in good health and CMV-seronegative. Sample: PBMCs. Rearrangement joined TRBV9 to TRBJ2-7; TRBD2 is perhaps the D gene, given 5 matching bases. The CDR3 here reads CASSVALRASSYEQYF. The DNA sequence follows: TGTGCCAGCAGCGTAGCCTTGCGGGCGAGCTCCTACGAGCAGTACTTC.